A few counts support the clone carrying this TCR beta chain. This CDR3 comprises 14 residues. V was pared by 2 bases and J by 4 bases, with 12 bases between. In germline, CDR1 is MNHEY, CDR2 SVGAGI. This specimen comes from a study of control samples from healthy donors and cancer patients. The protocol was immunoSEQ multiplex PCR, while the TCRdb copy is restricted to in-frame clones and leaves out a portion. The sample has 170,000 or so clones, around 91% seen once. This rearrangement joins TRBV6-5 to TRBJ2-7; D is perhaps TRBD1 (7 bases). The sequencing input was blood. The TCR was taken from a woman aged 45-65 years in good health. The DNA of the CDR3 is TGTGCCAGCAGTTACGGGCAGGGGGGTTACGAGCAGTACTTC. Its translation is CASSYGQGGYEQYF.